The rows below give T cell receptor beta chains drawn from one sample of a study of spatial heterogeneity in lung cancer. A single record per CDR3 protein comes from TCRdb applying MiXCR to the 5' RACE reads. The sample records 7,500 to 9,500 distinct CDR3 sequences, around 7% being singletons. The source was lung tumor tissue, collected at surgery. These receptors were taken from a male donor with early-stage non-small cell lung cancer. The CDR3 runs from the conserved cysteine through the conserved F or W. The D gene is left open where the match is weak. Not every row has a clone size; where given, it reads once, few, many or a size class.

J gene,clone size,V gene,D gene,CDR3 DNA,CDR3 protein
TRBJ2-5,many,TRBV6-2/TRBV6-3,TRBD1,TGTGCCAGCAGTTACGGTTCCGGGACAGGGGGCGAAGAGACCCAGTACTTC,CASSYGSGTGGEETQYF
TRBJ1-1,medium-sized,TRBV7-9,TRBD1,TGTGCCAGCGCAGCCCAGGGGGCCAGCACTGAAGCTTTCTTT,CASAAQGASTEAFF
TRBJ1-3,medium-sized,TRBV18,NA,TGTGCCAGCTCACGAAACCACGGAGTACAGGGCTCTGGAAACACCATATATTTT,CASSRNHGVQGSGNTIYF
TRBJ2-7,many,TRBV7-2,NA,TGTGCCGGCGCGGGGAGTTTGCCGATCGAGCAGTACTTC,CAGAGSLPIEQYF
TRBJ2-1,medium-sized,TRBV28,NA,TGTGCCAGCAGTTTTAGTGGCGTTATGGATGAGCAGTTCTTC,CASSFSGVMDEQFF
TRBJ2-1,many,TRBV5-1,NA,TGCGCCAGCAGCCCGTCCGGGCCGGGGGGCTCCCACAATGAGCAGTTCTTC,CASSPSGPGGSHNEQFF
TRBJ1-1,medium-sized,TRBV6-1,NA,TGTGCCAGCAGTGTAGGCAGGATGAAGAACACTGAAGCTTTCTTT,CASSVGRMKNTEAFF
TRBJ1-2,once,TRBV27,NA,TGTGCCAGCAGTTCCTTCCAAGGCTATGGCTACACCTTC,CASSSFQGYGYTF
TRBJ2-1,NA,TRBV7-2,NA,TGTGCCAGCAGCTTAGGGGGCCTCAAGTTCTTC,CASSLGGLKFF
TRBJ2-5,NA,TRBV28,NA,TGTGCCAGCAGGGGGCCTGGGGAAACCCAGTACTTC,CASRGPGETQYF
TRBJ2-3,medium-sized,TRBV29-1,TRBD1,TGCAGCGTTGACCCAGCAACAGGGGGCAGGGATACGCAGTATTTT,CSVDPATGGRDTQYF
TRBJ2-7,many,TRBV24-1,NA,TGTGCCACCAGTGACTTAAACAGCTACGAGCAGTACTTC,CATSDLNSYEQYF